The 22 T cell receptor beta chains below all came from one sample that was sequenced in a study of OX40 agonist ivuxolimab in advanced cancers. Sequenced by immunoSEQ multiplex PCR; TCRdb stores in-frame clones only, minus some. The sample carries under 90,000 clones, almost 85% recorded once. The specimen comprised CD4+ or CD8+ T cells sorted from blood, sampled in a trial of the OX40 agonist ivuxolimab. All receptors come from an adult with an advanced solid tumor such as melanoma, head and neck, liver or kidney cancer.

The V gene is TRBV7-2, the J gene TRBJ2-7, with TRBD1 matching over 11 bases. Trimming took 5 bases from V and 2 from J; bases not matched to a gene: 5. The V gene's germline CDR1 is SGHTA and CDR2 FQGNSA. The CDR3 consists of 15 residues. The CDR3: CASSKRTGGPYEQYF. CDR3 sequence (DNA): TGTGCCAGCAGCAAAAGGACAGGGGGCCCCTACGAGCAGTACTTC.

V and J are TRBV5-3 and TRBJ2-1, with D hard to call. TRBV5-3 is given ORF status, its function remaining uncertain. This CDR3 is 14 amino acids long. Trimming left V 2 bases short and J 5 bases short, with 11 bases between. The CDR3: CARSFIAADNEQFF. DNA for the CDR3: TGTGCCAGAAGCTTCATAGCAGCCGACAATGAGCAGTTCTTC.

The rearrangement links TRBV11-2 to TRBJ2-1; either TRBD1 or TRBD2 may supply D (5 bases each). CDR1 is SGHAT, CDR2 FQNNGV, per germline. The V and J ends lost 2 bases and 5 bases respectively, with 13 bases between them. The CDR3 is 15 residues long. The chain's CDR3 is CASSLLGPFNNEQFF. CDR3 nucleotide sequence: TGTGCCAGCAGCTTATTGGGACCGTTCAACAATGAGCAGTTCTTC.

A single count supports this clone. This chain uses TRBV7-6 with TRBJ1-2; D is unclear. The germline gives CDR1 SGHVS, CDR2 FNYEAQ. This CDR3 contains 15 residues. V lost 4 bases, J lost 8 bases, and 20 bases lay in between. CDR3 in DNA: TGTGCCAGCAGCTCGAGCCGGGGTCCCCTTCACGGCTACACCTTC. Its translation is CASSSSRGPLHGYTF.

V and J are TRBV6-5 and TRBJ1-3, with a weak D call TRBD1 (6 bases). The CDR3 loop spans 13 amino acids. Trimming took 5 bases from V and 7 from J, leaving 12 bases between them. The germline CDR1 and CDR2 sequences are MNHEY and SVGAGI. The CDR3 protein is CASSATGRNTIYF. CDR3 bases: TGTGCCAGCAGTGCTACAGGGCGGAACACCATATATTTT.

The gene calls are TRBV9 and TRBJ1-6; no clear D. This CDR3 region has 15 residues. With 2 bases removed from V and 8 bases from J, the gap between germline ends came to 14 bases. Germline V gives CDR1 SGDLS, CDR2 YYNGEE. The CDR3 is CASSVGAGSDSPLHF. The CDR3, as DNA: TGTGCCAGCAGCGTCGGCGCGGGCTCGGATTCACCCCTCCACTTT.

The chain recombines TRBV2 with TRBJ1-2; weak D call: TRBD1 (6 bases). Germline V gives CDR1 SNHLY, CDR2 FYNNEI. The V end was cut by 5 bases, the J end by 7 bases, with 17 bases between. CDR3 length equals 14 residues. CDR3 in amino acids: CASSPDRSLGGYTF. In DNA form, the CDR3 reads TGTGCCAGCAGTCCCGACAGGAGTTTGGGTGGCTACACCTTC.

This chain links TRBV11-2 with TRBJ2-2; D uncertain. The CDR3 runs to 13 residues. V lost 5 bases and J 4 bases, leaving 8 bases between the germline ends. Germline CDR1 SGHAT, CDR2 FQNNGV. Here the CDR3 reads CASSPHFTGELFF. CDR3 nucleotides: TGTGCCAGCAGCCCCCACTTCACCGGGGAGCTGTTTTTT.

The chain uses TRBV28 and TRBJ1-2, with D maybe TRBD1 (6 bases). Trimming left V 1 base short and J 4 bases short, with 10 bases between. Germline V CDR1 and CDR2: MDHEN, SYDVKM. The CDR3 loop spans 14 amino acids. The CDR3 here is CASSLLGGLYGYTF. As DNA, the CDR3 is TGTGCCAGCAGTTTATTGGGGGGCCTCTATGGCTACACCTTC.

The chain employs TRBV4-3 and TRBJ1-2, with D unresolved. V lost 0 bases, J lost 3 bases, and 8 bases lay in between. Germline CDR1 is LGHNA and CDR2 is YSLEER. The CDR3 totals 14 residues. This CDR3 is CASSQDIGDYGYTF. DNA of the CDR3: TGCGCCAGCAGCCAAGATATAGGCGACTATGGCTACACCTTC.

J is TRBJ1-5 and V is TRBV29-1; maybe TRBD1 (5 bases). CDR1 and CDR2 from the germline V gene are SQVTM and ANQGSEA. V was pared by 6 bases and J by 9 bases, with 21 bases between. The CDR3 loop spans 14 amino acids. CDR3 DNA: TGCAGCGTCGCCCTTAAGTTGGGGGAGGGGCCCCAGCATTTT. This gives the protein CSVALKLGEGPQHF.

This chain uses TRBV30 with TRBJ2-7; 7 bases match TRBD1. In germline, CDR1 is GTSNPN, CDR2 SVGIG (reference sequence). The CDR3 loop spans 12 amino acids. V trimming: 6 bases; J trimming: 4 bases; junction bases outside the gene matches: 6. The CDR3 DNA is TGTGCCTGTTCAGGGGGTCGGTACGAGCAGTACTTC. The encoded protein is CACSGGRYEQYF.

The CDR3 nucleotides read TGTGCCACATCGCGGGGGCAAACCTACAATGAGCAGTTCTTC. Amino acid sequence: CATSRGQTYNEQFF. The rearrangement joins TRBV19 to TRBJ2-1; D is perhaps TRBD2 (7 bases). Trimming cost V 10 bases and J 2 bases, with 15 bases left between them. Germline CDR1 is LNHDA and CDR2 is SQIVND (reference sequence). This CDR3 spans 14 amino acids.

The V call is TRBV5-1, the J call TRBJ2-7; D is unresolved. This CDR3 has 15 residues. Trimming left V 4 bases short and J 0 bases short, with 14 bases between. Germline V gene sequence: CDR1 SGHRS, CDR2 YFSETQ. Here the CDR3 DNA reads TGCGCCAGCAGCCCTGCAGTTTTAAGCTCCTACGAGCAGTACTTC. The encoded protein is CASSPAVLSSYEQYF.

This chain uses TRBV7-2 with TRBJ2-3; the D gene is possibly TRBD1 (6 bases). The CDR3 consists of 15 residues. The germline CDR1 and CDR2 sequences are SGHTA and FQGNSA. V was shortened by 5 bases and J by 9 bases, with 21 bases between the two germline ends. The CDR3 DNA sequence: TGTGCCAGCAGCGCTAGGGGTACAGGGTTAAGGACGCAGTATTTT. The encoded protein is CASSARGTGLRTQYF.

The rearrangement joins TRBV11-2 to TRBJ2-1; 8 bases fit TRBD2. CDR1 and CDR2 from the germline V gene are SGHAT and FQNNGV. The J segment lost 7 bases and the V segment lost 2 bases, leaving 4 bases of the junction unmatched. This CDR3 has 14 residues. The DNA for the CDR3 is TGTGCCAGCAGCTTAAGCGGGAGTAGAAATGAGCAGTTCTTC. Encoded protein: CASSLSGSRNEQFF.

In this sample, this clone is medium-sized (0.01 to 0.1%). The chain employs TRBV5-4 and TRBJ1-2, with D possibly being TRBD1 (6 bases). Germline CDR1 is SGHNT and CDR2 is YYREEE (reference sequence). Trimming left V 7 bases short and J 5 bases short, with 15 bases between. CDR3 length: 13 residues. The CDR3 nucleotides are TGTGCCAGCGGCACAGGGTCACGTTATGGCTACACCTTC. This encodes CASGTGSRYGYTF.

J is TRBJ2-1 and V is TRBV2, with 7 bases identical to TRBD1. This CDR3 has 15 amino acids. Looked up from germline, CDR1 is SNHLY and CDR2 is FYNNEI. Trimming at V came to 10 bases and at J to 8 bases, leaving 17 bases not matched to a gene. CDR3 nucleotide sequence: TGTGCCAATCCGTCCCGGGACAGTCTCGAAGATGAGCAGTTCTTC. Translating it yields CANPSRDSLEDEQFF. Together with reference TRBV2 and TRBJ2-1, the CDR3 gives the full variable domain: EPEVTQTPSHQVTQMGQEVILRCVPISNHLYFYWYRQILGQKVEFLVSFYNNEISEKSEIFDDQFSVERPDGSNFTLKIRSTKLEDSAMYFCANPSRDSLEDEQFFGPGTRLTVL.

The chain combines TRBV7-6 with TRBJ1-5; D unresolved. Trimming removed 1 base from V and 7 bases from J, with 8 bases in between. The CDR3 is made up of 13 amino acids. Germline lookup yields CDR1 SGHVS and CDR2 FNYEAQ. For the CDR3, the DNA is TGTGCCAGCAGCTTAGATCGGGAACAGCCCCAGCATTTT. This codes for CASSLDREQPQHF.

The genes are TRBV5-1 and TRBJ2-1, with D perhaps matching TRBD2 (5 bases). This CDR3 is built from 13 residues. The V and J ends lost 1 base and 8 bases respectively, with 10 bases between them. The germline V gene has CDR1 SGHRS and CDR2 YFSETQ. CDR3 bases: TGCGCCAGCAGCTTGCGGGAAGGAGATGAGCAGTTCTTC. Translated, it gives CASSLREGDEQFF.

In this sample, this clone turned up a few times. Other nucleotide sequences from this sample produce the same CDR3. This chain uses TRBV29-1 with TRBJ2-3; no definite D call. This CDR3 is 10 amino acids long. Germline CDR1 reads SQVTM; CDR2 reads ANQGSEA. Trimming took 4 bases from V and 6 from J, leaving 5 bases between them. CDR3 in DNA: TGCAGCGTTGGGCTCGATACGCAGTATTTT. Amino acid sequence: CSVGLDTQYF.

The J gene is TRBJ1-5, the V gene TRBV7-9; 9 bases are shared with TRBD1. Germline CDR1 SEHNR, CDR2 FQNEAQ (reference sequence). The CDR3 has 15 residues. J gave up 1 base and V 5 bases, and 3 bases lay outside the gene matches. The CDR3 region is CASSGGQGSNQPQHF. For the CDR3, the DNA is TGTGCCAGCAGCGGGGGACAGGGAAGCAATCAGCCCCAGCATTTT.